One and the same sample provided the 17 T cell receptor beta chains below, sequenced in a study of cytomegalovirus exposure and HLA in healthy donors. Amplification used 60 Vbeta primers and 13 Jbeta primers. Sequenced by immunoSEQ multiplex PCR; TCRdb stores in-frame clones only, minus some. Of around 150,000 clones listed, around 73% were seen once; the top ten hold around 1.4%. Sequenced input: PBMCs. All receptors derive from a male donor in good health and CMV-seronegative.

The chain has TRBV10-1 and TRBJ1-5; possibly TRBD1 for D (6 bases). The CDR3 totals 17 residues. Germline V gives CDR1 WNHNN, CDR2 SYGVQD (reference sequence). Trimming took off 2 bases at V and 1 base at J, with 15 bases between the two ends. The CDR3 reads CASSEMRGRGSNQPQHF. CDR3 nucleotide sequence: TGCGCCAGCAGTGAGATGAGGGGGAGAGGGAGCAATCAGCCCCAGCATTTT.

This clone showed up just once. The chain joins TRBV19 to TRBJ2-7, with 7 bases aligning to TRBD1. Germline assignment: CDR1 LNHDA and CDR2 SQIVND (reference sequence). V lost 3 bases and J lost 5; bases outside the gene matches: 1. The CDR3 totals 12 residues. CDR3 protein: CASSIDRDEQYF. The CDR3 DNA reads TGTGCCAGTAGTATCGACAGGGACGAGCAGTACTTC.

CDR3 protein: CASTNTGEREGRPGELFF. Here the CDR3 DNA reads TGTGCCAGCACCAACACTGGGGAGCGGGAGGGGCGGCCCGGGGAGCTGTTTTTT. This sequence joins TRBV13 and TRBJ2-2; 10 positions agree with TRBD2. Germline CDR1 is PRHDT and CDR2 is FYEKMQ (reference sequence). CDR3 length: 18 residues. V was pared by 7 bases and J by 6 bases, with 17 bases of the junction left unmatched.

The DNA of the CDR3 is TGTGCCAGCTGCTGGAGTTCCACGAGCACCGGGGAGCTGTTTTTT. It codes for CASCWSSTSTGELFF. J is TRBJ2-2 and V is TRBV7-2; D remains ambiguous. V lost 8 bases and J 4 bases, leaving 17 bases between the germline ends. The CDR3 spans 15 residues. Germline V gives CDR1 SGHTA, CDR2 FQGNSA.

The gene calls are TRBV29-1 and TRBJ2-5, with D perhaps TRBD1 (6 bases). Germline CDR1 is SQVTM and CDR2 is ANQGSEA. The CDR3 contains 12 residues. Trimming removed 7 bases at V and 4 bases at J, with 13 bases between. Here the CDR3 DNA reads TGCAGCGCCTACAGGGAGATAGAGACCCAGTACTTC. Its protein is CSAYREIETQYF.

The rearrangement joins TRBV7-3 to TRBJ1-1; 11 bases are shared with TRBD1. Per the germline V gene, CDR1 is SGHTA and CDR2 is FQGTGA. CDR3 length: 14 residues. Trimming removed 5 bases from V and 4 bases from J; junction bases left unmatched: 3. The CDR3 region has the DNA TGTGCCAGCAGCCGGACAGGGGGCACCACTGAAGCTTTCTTT. Protein: CASSRTGGTTEAFF.

The chain couples TRBV6-6 to TRBJ2-3; D gene ambiguous. Between the trimmed V and J ends, which lost 0 bases and 3 bases, there was a span of 7 bases. The CDR3 sequence is 14 residues long. CDR1 is MNHNY, CDR2 SVGAGI, per germline (reference sequence). CDR3 amino acids: CASSYSGRTDTQYF. The CDR3, as DNA: TGTGCCAGCAGTTACTCGGGCCGTACAGATACGCAGTATTTT.

The V call is TRBV19, the J call TRBJ2-1; D unresolved. CDR3 size: 14 residues. Germline assignment: CDR1 LNHDA and CDR2 SQIVND (reference sequence). The V end was cut by 4 bases, the J end by 1 base, with 8 bases between. The CDR3 region is CASSRLSSYNEQFF. Here the CDR3 DNA reads TGTGCCAGTAGTAGGCTTTCTTCCTACAATGAGCAGTTCTTC.

This clone was detected only once. V usage is TRBV5-1 and J usage is TRBJ1-5; 7 bases align to TRBD1. J was trimmed by 6 bases and V by 0 bases; bases with no gene match: 6. Per germline, CDR1 SGHRS and CDR2 YFSETQ. The CDR3 consists of 15 residues. CDR3 sequence (DNA): TGCGCCAGCAGCTTGGAGGGGGCAGCTTTTCAGCCCCAGCATTTT. Translation: CASSLEGAAFQPQHF.

The chain uses TRBV9 and TRBJ2-1; TRBD2 matches at 9 bases. V dropped 0 bases and J dropped 4; count of bases not matched to a gene: 8. The CDR3 length is 17 residues. Germline V gene data show CDR1 as SGDLS and CDR2 as YYNGEE. Here the CDR3 DNA reads TGTGCCAGCAGCGTAGGGCAGCGGGAGGCCGGGTACAATGAGCAGTTCTTC. Translated: CASSVGQREAGYNEQFF.

The V call is TRBV5-4, the J call TRBJ2-3; 7 nucleotides align to TRBD1. Germline V gene data show CDR1 as SGHNT and CDR2 as YYREEE (reference sequence). Losses at the gene ends were 6 bases for V and 0 bases for J; bases not matched to a gene: 10. The CDR3 runs 16 residues. The CDR3 bases are TGTGCCAGCACCAAAGGGACAGCCGTCAGCACAGATACGCAGTATTTT. Protein: CASTKGTAVSTDTQYF.

This clone was recorded once. This chain uses TRBV5-1 with TRBJ2-7, with TRBD2 matching over 8 bases. Losses at the gene ends were 2 bases for V and 2 bases for J; bases not matched to a gene: 6. CDR3 size: 15 residues. Germline V CDR1 and CDR2: SGHRS, YFSETQ. Here the CDR3 reads CASSLVSGTTYEQYF. The CDR3 nucleotides read TGCGCCAGCAGCTTAGTTAGCGGGACCACCTACGAGCAGTACTTC.

This clone appeared a single time. This chain connects TRBV5-1 to TRBJ2-7; D is ambiguous. CDR1 and CDR2 (germline): SGHRS, YFSETQ. Deletions cut 0 bases from V and 7 bases from J, with 11 bases between. The CDR3 totals 13 residues. This chain's CDR3 is CASSLGAPTEQYF. The CDR3 DNA sequence: TGCGCCAGCAGCTTGGGGGCGCCTACAGAGCAGTACTTC. Filled out from reference TRBV5-1 and TRBJ2-7, the complete variable domain reads KAGVTQTPRYLIKTRGQQVTLSCSPISGHRSVSWYQQTPGQGLQFLFEYFSETQRNKGNFPGRFSGRQFSNSRSEMNVSTLELGDSALYLCASSLGAPTEQYFGPGTRLTVT.

This chain joins TRBV29-1 and TRBJ2-7; 7 bases are shared with TRBD1. The CDR3 extends over 11 amino acids. Germline V lookup: CDR1 SQVTM, CDR2 ANQGSEA. Trimming took 7 bases from V and 3 from J; bases not matched to a gene: 3. CDR3 sequence reads: CSGGQIYEQYF. In nucleotides, the CDR3 is TGCAGCGGGGGACAGATCTACGAGCAGTACTTC.

The J gene is TRBJ2-3, the V gene TRBV7-2, with 11 bases fitting TRBD2. The trim removed 3 bases at V and 5 bases at J, leaving 7 bases unmatched. CDR3 length: 16 residues. Per germline, CDR1 SGHTA and CDR2 FQGNSA. DNA of the CDR3: TGTGCCAGCAGCTTTAGCGGGGGGGCCGGTCAAGATACGCAGTATTTT. Its translation is CASSFSGGAGQDTQYF. Using reference TRBV7-2 and TRBJ2-3 for the parts outside the CDR3, the full variable domain is GAGVSQSPSNKVTEKGKDVELRCDPISGHTALYWYRQSLGQGLEFLIYFQGNSAPDKSGLPSDRFSAERTGGSVSTLTIQRTQQEDSAVYLCASSFSGGAGQDTQYFGPGTRLTVL.

The rearrangement uses TRBV19 and TRBJ2-5; tentative D call: TRBD2 (5 bases). Trimming cost V 2 bases and J 1 base, with 11 bases left between them. The germline V gene encodes CDR1 LNHDA and CDR2 SQIVND (reference sequence). The CDR3 is 15 amino acids. The CDR3 DNA follows: TGTGCCAGTAGTATACGGGGAAATACCCAAGAGACCCAGTACTTC. Protein: CASSIRGNTQETQYF.

This chain links TRBV4-1 with TRBJ2-1; 7 bases agree with TRBD2. Germline values: CDR1 MGHRA, CDR2 YSYEKL. The ends lost 4 bases at V and 0 bases at J; junction bases unmatched: 9. CDR3 length equals 17 residues. The CDR3: CASSRGASGGSYNEQFF. CDR3 in DNA: TGCGCCAGCAGCCGAGGGGCTAGCGGTGGCTCCTACAATGAGCAGTTCTTC.